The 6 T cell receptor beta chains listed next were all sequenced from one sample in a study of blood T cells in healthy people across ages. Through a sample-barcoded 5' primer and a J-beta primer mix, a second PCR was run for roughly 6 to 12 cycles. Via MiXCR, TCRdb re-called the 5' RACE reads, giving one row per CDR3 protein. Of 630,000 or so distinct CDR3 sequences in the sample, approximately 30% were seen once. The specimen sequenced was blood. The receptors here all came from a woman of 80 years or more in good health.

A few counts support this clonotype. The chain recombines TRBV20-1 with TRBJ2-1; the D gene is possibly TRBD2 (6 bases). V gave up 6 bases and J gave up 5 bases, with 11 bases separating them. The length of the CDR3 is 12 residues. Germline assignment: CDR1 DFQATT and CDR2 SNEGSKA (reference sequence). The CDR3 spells CSAGGADNEQFF. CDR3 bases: TGCAGTGCCGGCGGGGCAGACAATGAGCAGTTCTTC.

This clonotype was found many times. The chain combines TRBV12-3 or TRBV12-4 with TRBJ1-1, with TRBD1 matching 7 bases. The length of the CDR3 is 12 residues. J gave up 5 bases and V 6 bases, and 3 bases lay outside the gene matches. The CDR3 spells CASRIQGTEAFF. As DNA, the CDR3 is TGTGCCAGCAGAATACAGGGGACTGAAGCTTTCTTT.

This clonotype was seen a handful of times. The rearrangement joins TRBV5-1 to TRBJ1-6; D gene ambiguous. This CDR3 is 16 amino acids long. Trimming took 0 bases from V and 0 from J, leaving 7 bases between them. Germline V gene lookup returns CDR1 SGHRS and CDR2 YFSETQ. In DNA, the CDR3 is TGCGCCAGCAGCTTGGACGGCCGCTCCTATAATTCACCCCTCCACTTT. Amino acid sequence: CASSLDGRSYNSPLHF.

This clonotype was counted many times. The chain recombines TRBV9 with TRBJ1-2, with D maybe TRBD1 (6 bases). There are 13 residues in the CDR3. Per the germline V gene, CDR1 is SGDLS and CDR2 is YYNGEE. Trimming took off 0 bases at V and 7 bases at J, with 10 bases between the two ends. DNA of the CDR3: TGTGCCAGCAGCGTAGTGGGGGCGTTTGGCTACACCTTC. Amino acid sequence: CASSVVGAFGYTF.

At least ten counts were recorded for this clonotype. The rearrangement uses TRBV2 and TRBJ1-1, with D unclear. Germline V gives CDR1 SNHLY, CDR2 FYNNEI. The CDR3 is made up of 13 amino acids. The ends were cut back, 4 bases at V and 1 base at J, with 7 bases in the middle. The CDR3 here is CASSAPPNTEAFF. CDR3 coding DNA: TGTGCCAGCAGTGCTCCCCCGAACACTGAAGCTTTCTTT.

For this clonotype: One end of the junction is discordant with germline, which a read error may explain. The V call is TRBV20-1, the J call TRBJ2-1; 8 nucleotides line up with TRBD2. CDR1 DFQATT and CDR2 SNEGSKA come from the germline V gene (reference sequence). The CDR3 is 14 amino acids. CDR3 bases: TGCAGTGCCCGACCGGGACTAGTGGGTAATGGGCAGTTCTTC. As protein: CSARPGLVGNGQFF.